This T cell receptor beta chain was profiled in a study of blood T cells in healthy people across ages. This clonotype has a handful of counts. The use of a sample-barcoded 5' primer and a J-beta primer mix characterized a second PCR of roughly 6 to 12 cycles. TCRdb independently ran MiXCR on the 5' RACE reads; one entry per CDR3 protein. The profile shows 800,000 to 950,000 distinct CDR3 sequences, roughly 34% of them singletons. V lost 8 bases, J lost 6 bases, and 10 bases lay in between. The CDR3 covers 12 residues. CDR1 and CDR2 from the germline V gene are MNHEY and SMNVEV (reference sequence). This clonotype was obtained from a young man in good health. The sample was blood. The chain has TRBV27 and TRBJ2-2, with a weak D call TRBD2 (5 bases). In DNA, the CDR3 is TGTGCCAGCGGGAGTAATGCCGGGGAGCTGTTTTTT. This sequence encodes CASGSNAGELFF.